Described below is a single T cell receptor (beta chain) sequence and its context. Its cognate antigen is unknown. Sequencing targeted TCR beta in T cells from blood (CD8+ and CD4+). The multiple sclerosis controls consisted of treatment-naive patients with relapsing-remitting disease, either stable or active. RNA amounts of roughly 0.5 to 1 ug underwent reverse transcription with random hexamers. The immunoSEQ assay covered 54 Vbeta and 13 Jbeta segments for CDR3. TCRdb re-called the immunoSEQ multiplex PCR reads through MiXCR, storing one row per CDR3 protein. The table has around 140,000 distinct CDR3 sequences, around 95% seen once. The data originate from a study of CD8 T cells in Susac syndrome. Findings of the study overall: The number of individuals included in the study's TCR sequencing and HLA analysis was acknowledged as relatively small.

Trimming cost V 1 base and J 1 base; bases outside gene matches: 5. The CDR3 extends over 17 amino acids. Germline V gene data show CDR1 as SGHTA and CDR2 as FQGNSA. The V call is TRBV7-2, the J call TRBJ1-4, with TRBD1 identical over 8 bases. The specimen sequenced was CD4+ T cells from PBMCs. This clonotype originated in a human donor with multiple sclerosis. The CDR3 DNA is TGTGCCAGCAGCTTAGTAGGCAGGGGGCGAACTAATGAAAAACTGTTTTTT. It yields the protein CASSLVGRGRTNEKLFF. Based on the CDR3 plus reference TRBV7-2 and TRBJ1-4, the full variable domain is GAGVSQSPSNKVTEKGKDVELRCDPISGHTALYWYRQSLGQGLEFLIYFQGNSAPDKSGLPSDRFSAERTGGSVSTLTIQRTQQEDSAVYLCASSLVGRGRTNEKLFFGSGTQLSVL.